The T cell receptor beta chain described here comes from a study of T cell responses to AZD1222 COVID-19 vaccine (dated by TCRdb to about 2021). Concerning the study at large: AZD1222 recipients with second doses at about 4 weeks or about 12 weeks were pooled, because spike-specific TCR depth and breadth did not differ between schedules. Trial participants were enrolled into age subgroups of 18-55, 56-69 and 70-plus years, which contained 148, 28 and 57 TCR-sequenced participants, respectively. TCR sequencing was performed for 230 to 250 trial participants, of whom approximately 200 were given two doses of AZD1222 and approximately 25 were given two doses of MenACWY control vaccine. General findings and caveats noted by the study authors: The 56-69-year group was small, and its depth increase did not reach significance, likely because of low power. After two AZD1222 doses, both the breadth and the depth of spike-specific TCRs were significantly higher than at day 0 and than in MenACWY recipients. Reportedly, almost half of the unique spike-specific TCRs recognized epitopes lying outside the regions that are mutated in the B.1.351 and B.1.1.7 variants. Because no day 14 peak-response samples were available, the repertoires could be characterized only after the peak T cell response. Participants were mostly white British, with more females than males. The authors suggested clonal diversity may have been underestimated. The whole spike protein was spanned by vaccine-associated CD4 TCRs, and dominant responses were seen in regions 160-218 and 743-854. Conclusions about previously exposed vaccinees were limited because only a handful of AZD1222 recipients were SARS-CoV-2 seropositive at baseline.

About this clone: Its binding antigen is unknown. Base qualities are not at hand, and no much larger clone is one base apart.

The time point tag for this specimen amounts to: baseline before first vaccination. The vaccinee samples were drawn from two UK trials, COV001 and COV002, one of which was a single-blind randomized controlled phase 2/3 trial testing AZD1222 (ChAdOx1 nCoV-19) in healthy adults. For TCRbeta chain sequencing, PBMC samples were collected from trial participants at day 0 and at day 28 after the second dose. The CDR3 regions of human TCRbeta chains were analyzed by immunosequencing. In the authors' own workflow: TCRs in the repertoires were matched against a reference library of SARS-CoV-2-specific TCRs that had been generated with the MIRA antigen-specificity platform. Breadth meant the fraction of unique TCRs that were SARS-CoV-2-associated, whereas depth meant the fraction of total T cells that were SARS-CoV-2-associated. Using the MIRA data, every spike-specific TCR was mapped to the spike region that the TCR reacted to and assigned to either a CD4 or a CD8 class. Log10-transformed breadth and depth values were compared by one-way ANOVA with Sidak's multiple comparisons tests. This is the immuneACCESS table as TCRdb keeps it, with only in-frame sequences that have V and J called. A part of the clones is gone; compared with another copy, unresolved V genes explain less than half, and the rest is unexplained. V, J and clone size derive from that table, while D and trimming were established from the DNA sequence. A total of about 180,000 clones appear in this sample, around 88% of them only once. The ten biggest clones cover about 0.53% of the sample.

Including cysteine and phenylalanine, the CDR3 has 15 amino acids. The retained sequence is limited to the CDR3, 45 bases, with the frame set at the first base. CDR1 MDHEN and CDR2 SYDVKM are derived from the germline V gene. Deletion took 1 base off V and 8 bases off J, with a span of 14 bases between the germline ends. This clonotype was obtained from an adult in good health. This sample comprised peripheral blood, obtained on day 0 of AZD1222 vaccination. The rearranged segments are TRBV28 and TRBJ1-4; TRBD1 is possibly the D segment (6 matching bases). The CDR3: CASSLSGAMGEKLFF. The DNA sequence is given as TGTGCCAGCAGTTTATCGGGGGCCATGGGGGAAAAACTGTTTTTT.